These 22 T cell receptor beta chains came from one sample sequenced in a study of blood T cell repertoires in COVID-19. Clones were sequenced by immunoSEQ multiplex PCR, and TCRdb holds only the in-frame ones, with some missing. The table includes about 200,000 clones, 88% detected once. Sequences were obtained from peripheral blood. The receptors derive from a young man with active or convalescent COVID-19.

The chain combines TRBV10-3 with TRBJ1-6; D possibly corresponds to TRBD1 (5 bases). Trimming left V 3 bases short and J 10 bases short, with 13 bases between. Germline lookup yields CDR1 ENHRY and CDR2 SYGVKD. This CDR3 contains 14 residues. The CDR3 nucleotides read TGTGCCATCAGTGAAGGTCAGGGTCGGTCACCCCTCCACTTT. This codes for CAISEGQGRSPLHF.

The chain recombines TRBV6-5 with TRBJ2-3; D perhaps matches TRBD1 (5 bases). Germline assignment: CDR1 MNHEY and CDR2 SVGAGI. The CDR3 runs 13 residues. V was trimmed by 8 bases and J by 3 bases, leaving 12 bases between them. CDR3 sequence (DNA): TGTGCCAGCCGGGCAGGGTTAACAGATACGCAGTATTTT. It translates to CASRAGLTDTQYF.

V and J are TRBV30 and TRBJ2-3; tentatively, D is TRBD2 (5 bases). The germline CDR1 and CDR2 sequences are GTSNPN and SVGIG (reference sequence). The CDR3 contains 20 residues. V was trimmed by 0 bases and J by 5 bases, leaving 30 bases between them. Written as DNA, the CDR3 is TGTGCCTGGAGTGTATCCCCTTACCACTCCCCTCTAGCCGGCCTAGATACGCAGTATTTT. It translates to CAWSVSPYHSPLAGLDTQYF. Full variable domain (outside the CDR3, taken from reference TRBV30 and TRBJ2-3): SQTIHQWPATLVQPVGSPLSLECTVEGTSNPNLYWYRQAAGRGLQLLFYSVGIGQISSEVPQNLSASRPQDRQFILSSKKLLLSDSGFYLCAWSVSPYHSPLAGLDTQYFGPGTRLTVL.

This clone was recorded once. The chain carries TRBV10-3 and TRBJ2-2; 8 bases agree with TRBD2. The CDR3 is 17 residues long. Trimming at V came to 6 bases and at J to 6 bases, leaving 15 bases not matched to a gene. Germline CDR1 ENHRY, CDR2 SYGVKD. The CDR3, as DNA: TGTGCCATCAGCCTCACGCCGGGAGGGCCTGAGGCCGGGGAGCTGTTTTTT. Amino acid sequence: CAISLTPGGPEAGELFF.

The chain combines TRBV29-1 with TRBJ1-1; a weak D match, TRBD1 (6 bases). The germline V gene encodes CDR1 SQVTM and CDR2 ANQGSEA. Trimming left V 5 bases short and J 3 bases short, with 16 bases between. The CDR3 is made up of 14 amino acids. The CDR3 region is CSVKLRGQDTEAFF. For the CDR3, the DNA is TGCAGCGTTAAGCTCAGGGGCCAGGACACTGAAGCTTTCTTT. Using reference TRBV29-1 and TRBJ1-1 for the parts outside the CDR3, the full variable domain is SAVISQKPSRDICQRGTSLTIQCQVDSQVTMMFWYRQQPGQSLTLIATANQGSEATYESGFVIDKFPISRPNLTFSTLTVSNMSPEDSSIYLCSVKLRGQDTEAFFGQGTRLTVV.

The gene calls are TRBV7-2 and TRBJ1-1, with a possible D match to TRBD1 (6 bases). Germline assignment: CDR1 SGHTA and CDR2 FQGNSA. V lost 3 bases, J lost 4 bases, and 12 bases lay in between. There are 14 residues in the CDR3. The CDR3 loop is CASSLDSSSTEAFF. CDR3 in DNA: TGTGCCAGCAGCTTGGACAGCTCGAGCACTGAAGCTTTCTTT.

The chain joins TRBV9 to TRBJ2-5, with D possibly TRBD1 on 7 matching bases. The CDR3 has 13 residues. Germline CDR1 reads SGDLS; CDR2 reads YYNGEE. Deletions cut 3 bases from V and 5 bases from J, with 11 bases between. The CDR3 coding sequence is TGTGCCAGCAGCGCAGGGGGGCGGGAGACCCAGTACTTC. This gives the protein CASSAGGRETQYF.

The chain is built from TRBV4-2 and TRBJ1-1, with 7 bases lining up with TRBD1. Germline loops: CDR1 LGHNA, CDR2 YNFKEQ. Losses at the gene ends were 3 bases for V and 0 bases for J; bases not matched to a gene: 13. The CDR3 has 18 amino acids. In DNA, the CDR3 is TGTGCCAGCAGCCACTACGTCACAGGGGCTGCTTTGAACACTGAAGCTTTCTTT. Amino acid sequence: CASSHYVTGAALNTEAFF.

The chain has TRBV30 and TRBJ1-5; D is uncertain. Looked up from germline, CDR1 is GTSNPN and CDR2 is SVGIG (reference sequence). This CDR3 has 13 amino acids. Trimming removed 0 bases at V and 4 bases at J, with 7 bases between. In DNA form, the CDR3 reads TGTGCCTGGAGTGTAACACAAAATCAGCCCCAGCATTTT. This translates into CAWSVTQNQPQHF.

V gene TRBV19 combines with J gene TRBJ1-2; 7 bases are a match to TRBD1. The V gene end was trimmed by 6 bases and the J gene end by 6 bases; junction bases not matched to a gene: 13. CDR3 length: 15 residues. Per the germline V gene, CDR1 is LNHDA and CDR2 is SQIVND (reference sequence). The CDR3 region is CASRPRARGYNGYTF. DNA of the CDR3: TGTGCCAGTAGACCCCGAGCCAGGGGGTATAATGGCTACACCTTC.

This clone turned up a few times. The CDR3: CASATQGAYNGYTF. The CDR3 DNA sequence: TGTGCCAGTGCCACACAGGGAGCTTATAATGGCTACACCTTC. This chain links TRBV19 with TRBJ1-2; D may be TRBD1 (6 bases). The ends were cut back, 8 bases at V and 6 bases at J, with 19 bases in the middle. CDR1 and CDR2 from the germline V gene are LNHDA and SQIVND (reference sequence). This CDR3 has 14 amino acids.

The gene calls are TRBV6-6 and TRBJ2-3; TRBD2 matches at 7 bases. There are 18 residues in the CDR3. V lost 5 bases to trimming and J lost 0 bases; unmatched junction nucleotides: 14. Germline lookup yields CDR1 MNHNY and CDR2 SVGAGI (reference sequence). CDR3 loop: CASSPNLGGLISTDTQYF. CDR3 bases: TGTGCCAGCAGTCCAAACCTCGGGGGGTTAATTAGCACAGATACGCAGTATTTT.

The V gene is TRBV25-1, the J gene TRBJ1-5; tentative D call: TRBD1 (5 bases). Germline CDR1 MGHDK, CDR2 SYGVNS. The CDR3 runs to 11 residues. The germline V and J ends were trimmed by 4 bases and 9 bases, with 7 bases remaining between them. CDR3 region: CASSGGGPQHF. The CDR3 nucleotides read TGTGCCAGCAGTGGGGGGGGGCCCCAGCATTTT.

To note about this clone: Other DNA sequences in the sample encode the same CDR3. The genes are TRBV19 and TRBJ1-5, with D hard to call. Germline values: CDR1 LNHDA, CDR2 SQIVND (reference sequence). The ends were cut back, 3 bases at V and 4 bases at J, with 7 bases in the middle. The CDR3 extends over 13 amino acids. This CDR3 reads CASSMGRNQPQHF. In DNA form, the CDR3 reads TGTGCCAGTAGTATGGGCAGGAATCAGCCCCAGCATTTT. The variable domain in full, completed from reference TRBV19 and TRBJ1-5, reads DGGITQSPKYLFRKEGQNVTLSCEQNLNHDAMYWYRQDPGQGLRLIYYSQIVNDFQKGDIAEGYSVSREKKESFPLTVTSAQKNPTAFYLCASSMGRNQPQHFGDGTRLSIL.

The V and J genes are TRBV27 and TRBJ1-2, with D possibly matching TRBD1 (5 bases). There are 12 residues in the CDR3. CDR1 MNHEY and CDR2 SMNVEV come from the germline V gene (reference sequence). V was cut by 10 bases and J by 2 bases, with 11 bases left in between. The CDR3 DNA follows: TGTGCCACCAGAGGGGCGAACTATGGCTACACCTTC. Translating gives CATRGANYGYTF.

This chain connects TRBV7-3 to TRBJ2-3; 12 nucleotides match TRBD2. The junction had 0 bases not matched to a gene; V was cut back by 2 bases and J by 0 bases. Germline assignment: CDR1 SGHTA and CDR2 FQGTGA. The CDR3 is 16 residues long. CDR3 coding DNA: TGTGCCAGCAGCTTAGGACTAGCGGGGAGCACAGATACGCAGTATTTT. This gives the protein CASSLGLAGSTDTQYF.

In this sample, this clone turned up a few times. The chain has TRBV6-6 and TRBJ1-4; weak D call: TRBD1 (6 bases). CDR3 length equals 14 residues. The V end was cut by 5 bases, the J end by 7 bases, with 14 bases between. From germline, CDR1 is MNHNY and CDR2 SVGAGI (reference sequence). Here the CDR3 DNA reads TGTGCCAGCAGTAACACAGGGATGGGTGAAAAACTGTTTTTT. Translation gives CASSNTGMGEKLFF.

J is TRBJ1-2 and V is TRBV30; unclear D gene. CDR1 is GTSNPN and CDR2 is SVGIG in the germline V gene (reference sequence). Trimming shortened V by 2 bases and J by 0 bases, and 10 bases separated the two germline ends. The CDR3 spans 14 residues. CDR3 loop: CAWSYEIANYGYTF. CDR3 in DNA: TGTGCCTGGAGTTACGAAATAGCTAACTATGGCTACACCTTC.

This chain uses TRBV24-1 with TRBJ2-7; weak D call: TRBD2 (5 bases). The V and J ends lost 10 bases and 2 bases respectively, with 23 bases between them. CDR1 KGHDR and CDR2 SFDVKD come from the germline V gene. The CDR3 is 16 residues long. DNA of the CDR3: TGTGCCACAAATAACAGACTATTATCGTGCGCCTACGAGCAGTACTTC. Its protein product is CATNNRLLSCAYEQYF.

The V call is TRBV5-1, the J call TRBJ2-3; TRBD2 might be the D (6 bases). The CDR3 is 15 amino acids. Between the trimmed V and J ends, which lost 0 bases and 5 bases, there was a span of 13 bases. Germline V lookup: CDR1 SGHRS, CDR2 YFSETQ. The DNA of the CDR3 is TGCGCCAGCAGCTTGGCGTCTAGCGAGGTAGATACGCAGTATTTT. Its protein product is CASSLASSEVDTQYF. Full variable domain (remainder filled in from reference TRBV5-1 and TRBJ2-3): KAGVTQTPRYLIKTRGQQVTLSCSPISGHRSVSWYQQTPGQGLQFLFEYFSETQRNKGNFPGRFSGRQFSNSRSEMNVSTLELGDSALYLCASSLASSEVDTQYFGPGTRLTVL.

This chain joins TRBV5-5 and TRBJ2-7; D is perhaps TRBD1 (6 bases). The CDR3 totals 13 residues. Trimming stripped 4 bases from V and 2 bases from J, with 10 bases between. CDR1 and CDR2 (germline): SGHKS, YYEKEE (reference sequence). In nucleotides, the CDR3 is TGTGCCAGCAGCGTCAACAGGGCCTACGAGCAGTACTTC. It translates to CASSVNRAYEQYF.

The CDR3 nucleotides are TGTGCCAGCATAGGCGGGAAAGTGGATGAGCAGTTCTTC. Translation: CASIGGKVDEQFF. V usage is TRBV5-4 and J usage is TRBJ2-1; a weak D match, TRBD2 (6 bases). This CDR3 is 13 amino acids long. Deletions cut 6 bases from V and 8 bases from J, with 15 bases between. The germline CDR1 and CDR2 sequences are SGHNT and YYREEE (reference sequence).